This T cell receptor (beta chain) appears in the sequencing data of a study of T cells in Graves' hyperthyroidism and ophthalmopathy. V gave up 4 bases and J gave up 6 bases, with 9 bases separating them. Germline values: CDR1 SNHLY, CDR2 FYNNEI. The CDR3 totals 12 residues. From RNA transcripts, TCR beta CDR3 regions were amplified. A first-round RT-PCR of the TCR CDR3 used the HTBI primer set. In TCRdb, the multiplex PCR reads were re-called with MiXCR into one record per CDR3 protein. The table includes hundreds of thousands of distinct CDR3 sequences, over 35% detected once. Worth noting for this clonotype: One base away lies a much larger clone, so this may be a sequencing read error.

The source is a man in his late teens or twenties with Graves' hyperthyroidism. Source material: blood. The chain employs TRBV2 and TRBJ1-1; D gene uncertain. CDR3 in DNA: TGTGCCAGCAGTGGCCAGGTACCTGAAGCTTTCTTT. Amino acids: CASSGQVPEAFF.